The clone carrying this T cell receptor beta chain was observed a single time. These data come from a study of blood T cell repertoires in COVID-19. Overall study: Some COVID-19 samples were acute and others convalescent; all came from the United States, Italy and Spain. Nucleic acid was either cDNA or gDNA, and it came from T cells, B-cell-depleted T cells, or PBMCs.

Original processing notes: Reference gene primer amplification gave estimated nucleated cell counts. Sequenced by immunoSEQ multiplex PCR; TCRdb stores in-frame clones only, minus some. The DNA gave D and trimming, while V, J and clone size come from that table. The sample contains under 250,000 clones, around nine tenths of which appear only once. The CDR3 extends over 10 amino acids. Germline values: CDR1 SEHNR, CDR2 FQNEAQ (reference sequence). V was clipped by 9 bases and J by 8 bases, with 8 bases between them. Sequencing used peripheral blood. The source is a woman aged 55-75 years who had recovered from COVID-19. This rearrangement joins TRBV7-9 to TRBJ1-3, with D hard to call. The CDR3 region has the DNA TGTGCCAGTGAGAGAGACACCATATATTTT. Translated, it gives CASERDTIYF. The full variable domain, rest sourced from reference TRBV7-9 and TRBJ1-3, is DTGVSQNPRHKITKRGQNVTFRCDPISEHNRLYWYRQTLGQGPEFLTYFQNEAQLEKSRLLSDRFSAERPKGSFSTLEIQRTEQGDSAMYLCASERDTIYFGEGSWLTVV.